This T cell receptor (beta chain) was recorded in a study of shared clonotypes between healthy human individuals. Study-wide background: Every donor yielded three CD4 naive, three CD4 memory, two CD8 naive and one CD8 memory plate. Study-level points and caveats: A small donor pool kept down the genetic and exposure-history diversity that was represented. Generally, estimated richness proved larger in naive subsets than it did in memory subsets. Apart from blood, nothing was sampled; tissue repertoires likely differ.

This table comes from immunoSEQ multiplex PCR, and its TCRdb copy is limited to in-frame clones, with some not included. This sample has roughly 1,500,000 clones, with approximately 98.5% found just once. In regard to this clone: The antigen is not known.

Trimming took 6 bases from V and 4 from J, leaving 19 bases between them. Per the germline V gene, CDR1 is MDHEN and CDR2 is SYDVKM. The CDR3 loop spans 15 amino acids. The sequenced material came from naive CD4+ T cells sorted from blood. Sample subset: CD45RA+ positively selected. This chain links TRBV28 with TRBJ2-7; D remains unclear. The source is a man aged 30 to 39 in good health. As DNA, the CDR3 is TGTGCCAGCAGCTCCCCCCGGGTACAAGTTTACGAGCAGTACTTC. Translation gives CASSSPRVQVYEQYF.